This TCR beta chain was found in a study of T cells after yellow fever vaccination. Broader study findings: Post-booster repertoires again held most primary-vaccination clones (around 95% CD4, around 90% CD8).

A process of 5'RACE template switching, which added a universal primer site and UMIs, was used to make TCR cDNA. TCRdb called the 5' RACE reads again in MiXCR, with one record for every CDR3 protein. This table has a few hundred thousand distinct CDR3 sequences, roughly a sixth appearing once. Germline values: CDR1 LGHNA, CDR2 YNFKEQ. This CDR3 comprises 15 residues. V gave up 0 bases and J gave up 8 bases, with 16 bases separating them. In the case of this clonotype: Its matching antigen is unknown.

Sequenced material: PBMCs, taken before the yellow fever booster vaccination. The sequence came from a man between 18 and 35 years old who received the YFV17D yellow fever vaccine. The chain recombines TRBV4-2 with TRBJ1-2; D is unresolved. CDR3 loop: CASSQDFTGARGYTF. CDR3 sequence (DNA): TGTGCCAGCAGCCAAGATTTCACGGGAGCGCGGGGCTACACCTTC.